A single sample is the source of the 16 T cell receptor beta chains below, sequenced in a study of breast tumors, draining lymph nodes, adjacent tissues. Using its own MiXCR run on the multiplex PCR reads, TCRdb lists one record per CDR3 protein. The data show 150,000 or so distinct CDR3 sequences, with roughly a third seen just once and around 3.5% held by the top ten. Samples came from axillary lymph nodes draining the breast cancer. Sequenced material: axillary lymph node tissue. The receptor set was obtained from a female donor with breast cancer. Some clones in this sample may be carry-over from other donors' samples.

The gene calls are TRBV13 and TRBJ2-1; the match to TRBD2 covers 13 bases. CDR1 and CDR2 from the germline V gene are PRHDT and FYEKMQ (reference sequence). V was clipped by 1 base and J by 2 bases; unmatched bases: 11. This CDR3 region has 20 residues. CDR3 residues: CASSLDRRTSGSAPYNEQFF. The CDR3 bases are TGTGCCAGCAGCTTAGATCGACGGACTAGCGGGAGTGCGCCCTACAATGAGCAGTTCTTC.

The V gene is TRBV12-3 or TRBV12-4, the J gene TRBJ1-6; the D gene is possibly TRBD1 (5 bases). Trimming took off 6 bases at V and 10 bases at J, with 19 bases between the two ends. This CDR3 has 15 residues. The CDR3 coding sequence is TGTGCCAGCAGCCCGGGAGGGTTGGGGCAGTCACCCCTCCACTTT. Its translation: CASSPGGLGQSPLHF.

V usage is TRBV6-1 and J usage is TRBJ1-4; 12 nucleotides match TRBD1. V shed 7 bases and J 6 bases; nucleotides not matched to a gene: 15. There are 18 residues in the CDR3. Germline values: CDR1 MNHNS, CDR2 SASEGT. CDR3 protein: CASTSAGTGGKRDEKLFF. The CDR3 nucleotides are TGTGCCAGCACCTCAGCCGGGACAGGGGGCAAAAGGGATGAAAAACTGTTTTTT.

Turning to this clonotype: A much larger clone differs from this one at a single base, so this may be a read error. The V gene is TRBV12-3 or TRBV12-4, the J gene TRBJ2-2; TRBD1 might be the D (7 bases). Trimming removed 3 bases from V and 5 bases from J, with 13 bases in between. The CDR3 contains 15 residues. CDR3 region: CASSFRGAGTGELFF. The DNA of the CDR3 is TGTGCCAGCAGTTTCAGGGGGGCGGGTACCGGGGAGCTGTTTTTT.

This clonotype was observed at least ten times. V gene TRBV15 combines with J gene TRBJ2-3; 14 nucleotides line up with TRBD2. V lost 7 bases to trimming and J lost 4 bases; unmatched junction nucleotides: 10. In germline, CDR1 is LNHNV, CDR2 YYDKDF (reference sequence). The CDR3 length is 17 residues. This chain's CDR3 is CATTKRTSGRRADTQYF. The CDR3 DNA follows: TGTGCCACCACTAAGAGGACTAGCGGGAGGCGCGCAGATACGCAGTATTTT.

Many counts were recorded for this clonotype. The rearrangement links TRBV5-5 to TRBJ2-1; D is possibly TRBD2 (6 bases). The CDR3 has 15 amino acids. V shed 7 bases and J shed 7 bases, with 21 bases lying between them. Germline V CDR1 and CDR2: SGHKS, YYEKEE (reference sequence). CDR3 DNA: TGTGCCAGCTTGTTTGATCCGAGGGGAGGTAATGAGCAGTTCTTC. It codes for CASLFDPRGGNEQFF.

This clonotype has at least ten counts. The chain uses TRBV29-1 and TRBJ2-7; D possibly corresponds to TRBD1 (6 bases). Germline CDR1 reads SQVTM; CDR2 reads ANQGSEA. The CDR3 consists of 14 residues. Trimming pared 5 bases from V and 2 bases from J, leaving 16 bases between. CDR3 nucleotides: TGCAGCGTTCTCGCCGGGACACCTACCTACGAGCAGTACTTC. Its translation is CSVLAGTPTYEQYF.

This clonotype was found many times. The gene calls are TRBV7-9 and TRBJ2-7; 10 bases match TRBD1. The CDR3 length is 15 residues. After removal of 5 bases from V and 6 bases from J, the junction contained 10 bases not matched to a gene. Germline CDR1 is SEHNR and CDR2 is FQNEAQ (reference sequence). The CDR3 sequence is CASSKLTGTGVEQYF. The CDR3 nucleotides are TGTGCCAGCAGCAAGCTTACCGGGACAGGGGTCGAGCAGTACTTC.

This rearrangement joins TRBV27 to TRBJ2-1, with TRBD2 matching over 11 bases. CDR1 and CDR2 (germline): MNHEY, SMNVEV (reference sequence). The CDR3 extends over 15 amino acids. J gave up 5 bases and V 3 bases, and 3 bases lay outside the gene matches. CDR3: CASSFSGRAHNEQFF. The CDR3 region has the DNA TGTGCCAGCAGTTTTAGCGGGAGGGCCCACAATGAGCAGTTCTTC.

The sample holds many counts of this clonotype. The chain links TRBV19 to TRBJ2-7; 9 nucleotides agree with TRBD1. In germline, CDR1 is LNHDA, CDR2 SQIVND (reference sequence). The CDR3 contains 15 residues. The V and J ends lost 4 bases and 1 base, in that order; junction bases with no gene match: 5. CDR3 amino acids: CASSNPGTGSYEQYF. DNA for the CDR3: TGTGCCAGTAGTAACCCCGGGACAGGGTCCTACGAGCAGTACTTC.

J is TRBJ1-2 and V is TRBV10-3, with 8 bases aligning to TRBD1. The trim removed 4 bases at V and 6 bases at J, leaving 7 bases unmatched. The CDR3 contains 14 residues. Germline lookup yields CDR1 ENHRY and CDR2 SYGVKD. This CDR3 reads CAISAGTGANGYTF. In nucleotides, the CDR3 is TGTGCCATCAGTGCCGGGACAGGAGCTAATGGCTACACCTTC.

This clonotype has only a few counts. The J gene is TRBJ1-1, the V gene TRBV7-8; D not resolved. The CDR3 contains 14 residues. Germline-derived CDR1 and CDR2 are SGHVS and FQNEAQ. Trimming left V 1 base short and J 4 bases short, with 10 bases between. The CDR3 sequence: CASSLGIRSTEAFF. The CDR3 nucleotides read TGTGCCAGCAGCTTAGGGATCAGGAGCACTGAAGCTTTCTTT.

This clonotype appeared many times. This chain links TRBV20-1 with TRBJ1-5, with D uncertain. Between the trimmed V and J ends, which lost 1 base and 0 bases, there was a span of 4 bases. The CDR3 is 13 amino acids. Germline loops: CDR1 DFQATT, CDR2 SNEGSKA (reference sequence). In DNA form, the CDR3 reads TGCAGTGCTAGAGCTTATAGCAATCAGCCCCAGCATTTT. Protein sequence: CSARAYSNQPQHF.

This clonotype was found many times. The J gene is TRBJ2-7, the V gene TRBV30; TRBD1 matches at 9 bases. This CDR3 has 15 amino acids. Germline values: CDR1 GTSNPN, CDR2 SVGIG (reference sequence). J gave up 4 bases and V 1 base, and 8 bases lay outside the gene matches. CDR3 residues: CAWSDPGTGRYEQYF. CDR3 bases: TGTGCCTGGAGTGACCCCGGGACAGGGAGGTACGAGCAGTACTTC. The full variable domain, its missing parts supplied by reference TRBV30 and TRBJ2-7, is SQTIHQWPATLVQPVGSPLSLECTVEGTSNPNLYWYRQAAGRGLQLLFYSVGIGQISSEVPQNLSASRPQDRQFILSSKKLLLSDSGFYLCAWSDPGTGRYEQYFGPGTRLTVT.

This clonotype was seen at least ten times. The CDR3 bases are TGCGCCAGCAGCCAGGACAGGGGTAGAGAGACCCAGTACTTC. Protein product: CASSQDRGRETQYF. The J gene is TRBJ2-5, the V gene TRBV4-1; TRBD1 agrees at 9 bases. V shed 3 bases, J shed 4 bases, and the junction held 3 bases outside the gene matches. The CDR3 has 14 residues. In germline, CDR1 is MGHRA, CDR2 YSYEKL.

This clonotype was counted ten times or more. The V gene is TRBV12-3 or TRBV12-4, the J gene TRBJ1-6; 8 bases map to TRBD1. J gave up 10 bases and V 5 bases, and 10 bases lay outside the gene matches. The CDR3 sequence is 15 residues long. The CDR3 region has the DNA TGTGCCAGCAGTAACAACAGGGGGATGAACTCACCCCTCCACTTT. Amino acid sequence: CASSNNRGMNSPLHF.